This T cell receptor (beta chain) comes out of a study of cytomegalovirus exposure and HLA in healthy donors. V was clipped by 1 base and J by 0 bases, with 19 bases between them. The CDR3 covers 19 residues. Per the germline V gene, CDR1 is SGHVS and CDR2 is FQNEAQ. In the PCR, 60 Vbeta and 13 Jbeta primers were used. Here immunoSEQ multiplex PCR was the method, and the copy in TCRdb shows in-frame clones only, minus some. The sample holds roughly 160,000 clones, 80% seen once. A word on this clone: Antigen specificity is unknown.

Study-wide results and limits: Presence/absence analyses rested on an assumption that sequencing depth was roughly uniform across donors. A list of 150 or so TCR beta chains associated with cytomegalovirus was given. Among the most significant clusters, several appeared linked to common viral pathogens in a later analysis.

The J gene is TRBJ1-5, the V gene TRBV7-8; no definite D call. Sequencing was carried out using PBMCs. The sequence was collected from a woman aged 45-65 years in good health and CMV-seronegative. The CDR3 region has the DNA TGTGCCAGCAGCTTAGTGGGTCGGTTGGGGAGGGCTAGCAATCAGCCCCAGCATTTT. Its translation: CASSLVGRLGRASNQPQHF.